Below, 5 T cell receptor beta chains from the same sample are listed, as sequenced in a study of shared clonotypes between healthy human individuals. Using immunoSEQ multiplex PCR, the repertoire was profiled, and TCRdb retains in-frame clones only, with some absent. Of about 600,000 clones in the sample, 97% were seen once. The sequencing sample was made of naive CD4+ T cells sorted from blood. The subset here: CD45RA+ positively selected. These receptors all come from a woman in her 30s in good health.

V usage is TRBV5-6 and J usage is TRBJ2-6; no clear D gene. Germline assignment: CDR1 SGHDT and CDR2 YYEEEE. The CDR3 totals 18 residues. V was clipped by 0 bases and J by 0 bases, with 13 bases between them. CDR3 protein: CASSLVKSHDSGANVLTF. Here the CDR3 DNA reads TGTGCCAGCAGCTTGGTTAAAAGTCATGACTCTGGGGCCAACGTCCTGACTTTC.

The chain has TRBV6-6 and TRBJ1-1; no firm D call. From germline, CDR1 is MNHNY and CDR2 SVGAGI (reference sequence). The V and J ends lost 6 bases and 6 bases respectively, with 11 bases between them. The CDR3 spans 12 residues. The CDR3: CASSSNGPEAFF. The CDR3 DNA reads TGTGCCAGCAGCTCCAACGGGCCTGAAGCTTTCTTT.

The V call is TRBV14, the J call TRBJ2-6, with no clear D. Trimming removed 7 bases at V and 0 bases at J, with 7 bases between. Germline-derived CDR1 and CDR2 are SGHDN and FVKESK. The length of the CDR3 is 14 residues. The CDR3 DNA is TGTGCCAGCACCCAGAGCTCTGGGGCCAACGTCCTGACTTTC. It yields the protein CASTQSSGANVLTF.

This clone has just one count. The CDR3 bases are TGTGCCTGGAGTGTAGGAGGAGAAGAGACCCAGTACTTC. Protein sequence: CAWSVGGEETQYF. V gene TRBV30 combines with J gene TRBJ2-5; possible D gene TRBD2, 5 bases. Trimming took off 0 bases at V and 3 bases at J, with 8 bases between the two ends. This CDR3 comprises 13 residues. Germline CDR1 reads GTSNPN; CDR2 reads SVGIG (reference sequence).

J is TRBJ2-3 and V is TRBV2, with D perhaps matching TRBD2 (5 bases). The length of the CDR3 is 15 residues. CDR1 is SNHLY, CDR2 FYNNEI, per germline. Trimming removed 2 bases at V and 4 bases at J, with 13 bases between. The DNA of the CDR3 is TGTGCCAGCAGTGAATACGGGATTAACGCAGATACGCAGTATTTT. Translating gives CASSEYGINADTQYF.